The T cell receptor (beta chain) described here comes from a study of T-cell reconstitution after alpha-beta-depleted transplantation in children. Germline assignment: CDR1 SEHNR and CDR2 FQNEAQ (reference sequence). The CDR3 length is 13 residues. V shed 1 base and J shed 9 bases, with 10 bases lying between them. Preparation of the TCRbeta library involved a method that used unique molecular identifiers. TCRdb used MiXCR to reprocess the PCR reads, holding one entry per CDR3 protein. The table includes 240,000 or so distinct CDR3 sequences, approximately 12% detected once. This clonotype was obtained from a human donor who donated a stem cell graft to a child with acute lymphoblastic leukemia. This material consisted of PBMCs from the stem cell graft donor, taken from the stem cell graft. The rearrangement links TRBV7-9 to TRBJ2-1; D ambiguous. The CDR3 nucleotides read TGTGCCAGCAGCTTAGGGCCGGTGGGTGAGCAGTTCTTC. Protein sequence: CASSLGPVGEQFF.